This T cell receptor beta chain comes out of a study of T cell changes during pregnancy in multiple sclerosis. The method was immunoSEQ multiplex PCR; TCRdb's version includes in-frame clones alone and lacks a portion of them. The repertoire holds about 57,000 clones, with 92% as singletons. The length of the CDR3 is 15 residues. Germline loops: CDR1 SNHLY, CDR2 FYNNEI. Trimming took 4 bases from V and 1 from J, leaving 12 bases between them. The V and J genes are TRBV2 and TRBJ2-3; unclear D gene. The TCR was taken from a female donor with multiple sclerosis, enrolled in a pregnancy study. Source: CD4+ T cells from peripheral blood mononuclear cells, taken in the second trimester of pregnancy. The chain's CDR3 is CASSVLVTGTDTQYF. CDR3 nucleotide sequence: TGTGCCAGCAGTGTCCTAGTCACTGGCACAGATACGCAGTATTTT.